Each of the 16 T cell receptor beta chains below was sequenced from the same sample in a study of T cell changes during pregnancy in multiple sclerosis. The table came from immunoSEQ multiplex PCR; TCRdb's copy has only in-frame clones and leaves some out. The sample has 65,000 to 85,000 clones, 94% seen once. The material sequenced was peripheral blood, taken in the second trimester of pregnancy. The receptors were sampled from a female donor in good health, enrolled as a control in a pregnancy study.

The genes are TRBV4-1 and TRBJ1-5; 7 nucleotides match TRBD1. The CDR3 is 17 amino acids. CDR1 is MGHRA, CDR2 YSYEKL, per germline. V lost 4 bases, J lost 3 bases, and 12 bases stayed unmatched. The CDR3 nucleotides read TGCGCCAGCAGCCCACAGGGGTTATGGATTCCCAATCAGCCCCAGCATTTT. This codes for CASSPQGLWIPNQPQHF.

V gene TRBV2 combines with J gene TRBJ1-3; D remains ambiguous. Germline V lookup: CDR1 SNHLY, CDR2 FYNNEI. The CDR3 covers 12 residues. V lost 6 bases and J 4 bases, leaving 7 bases between the germline ends. Written as DNA, the CDR3 is TGTGCCAGCAGGGAACAAGGAAACACCATATATTTT. Residues: CASREQGNTIYF. Based on the CDR3 plus reference TRBV2 and TRBJ1-3, the full variable domain is EPEVTQTPSHQVTQMGQEVILRCVPISNHLYFYWYRQILGQKVEFLVSFYNNEISEKSEIFDDQFSVERPDGSNFTLKIRSTKLEDSAMYFCASREQGNTIYFGEGSWLTVV.

V and J are TRBV27 and TRBJ2-7; 7 bases agree with TRBD1. The CDR3 has 17 residues. Trimming removed 3 bases from V and 4 bases from J; junction bases left unmatched: 15. CDR1 is MNHEY and CDR2 is SMNVEV in the germline V gene (reference sequence). The CDR3 DNA is TGTGCCAGCAGTTTGTCGCCGGGGAGCCACAGGGGTTACGAGCAGTACTTC. As protein: CASSLSPGSHRGYEQYF.

The sample holds one count of this clone. The chain is built from TRBV28 and TRBJ2-2; D remains ambiguous. Germline V gives CDR1 MDHEN, CDR2 SYDVKM. Trimming stripped 3 bases from V and 5 bases from J, with 10 bases between. The CDR3 totals 14 residues. CDR3 region: CASSLWAETGELFF. The CDR3, as DNA: TGTGCCAGCAGTTTGTGGGCCGAGACCGGGGAGCTGTTTTTT. The complete variable domain, with remaining parts taken from reference TRBV28 and TRBJ2-2, reads DVKVTQSSRYLVKRTGEKVFLECVQDMDHENMFWYRQDPGLGLRLIYFSYDVKMKEKGDIPEGYSVSREKKERFSLILESASTNQTSMYLCASSLWAETGELFFGEGSRLTVL.

By sample fraction, this clone is medium-sized (0.01 to 0.1%). The chain uses TRBV6-1 and TRBJ1-1, with D tentatively TRBD1 (6 bases). Germline CDR1 and CDR2: MNHNS and SASEGT. The CDR3 totals 14 residues. Deletions cut 7 bases from V and 4 bases from J, with 16 bases between. The CDR3: CASTPGHESTEAFF. The CDR3, as DNA: TGTGCCAGCACCCCGGGACATGAAAGCACTGAAGCTTTCTTT.

The CDR3 here is CASSFSYRTQKETQYF. The CDR3 DNA reads TGTGCCAGCAGCTTCAGCTACCGGACACAGAAAGAGACCCAGTACTTC. The V gene is TRBV7-6, the J gene TRBJ2-5, with D perhaps matching TRBD1 (5 bases). Germline-derived CDR1 and CDR2 are SGHVS and FNYEAQ. V lost 3 bases to trimming and J lost 3 bases, with 17 bases between them. The CDR3 has 16 amino acids.

The V and J genes are TRBV28 and TRBJ2-5; 10 positions match TRBD2. The junction had 5 bases not matched to a gene; V was cut back by 6 bases and J by 1 base. Germline V lookup: CDR1 MDHEN, CDR2 SYDVKM. The CDR3 loop spans 15 amino acids. This CDR3 reads CASSLAGVRQETQYF. CDR3 coding DNA: TGTGCCAGCAGCCTAGCGGGAGTCCGCCAAGAGACCCAGTACTTC.

The rearrangement uses TRBV7-8 and TRBJ2-6, with 9 bases fitting TRBD2. The J segment lost 1 base and the V segment lost 5 bases, leaving 9 bases of the junction unmatched. The length of the CDR3 is 18 residues. Germline V gives CDR1 SGHVS, CDR2 FQNEAQ. The CDR3 DNA is TGTGCCAGCAGCCATGGGGCGGGAGGGTTGTCTGGGGCCAACGTCCTGACTTTC. It yields the protein CASSHGAGGLSGANVLTF.

This clone has just one count. The chain combines TRBV6-1 with TRBJ1-2; 8 bases agree with TRBD1. The length of the CDR3 is 15 residues. The germline gives CDR1 MNHNS, CDR2 SASEGT. After removal of 0 bases from V and 4 bases from J, the junction contained 4 bases not matched to a gene. The CDR3 region has the DNA TGTGCCAGCAGTGAAGCCGGACAGGGTTTCTATGGCTACACCTTC. Translation: CASSEAGQGFYGYTF.

The genes are TRBV27 and TRBJ2-7; perhaps TRBD2 as D (5 bases). There are 14 residues in the CDR3. The V end lost 3 bases, the J end lost 6 bases, and 15 bases lay between the germline ends. Germline CDR1 and CDR2: MNHEY and SMNVEV (reference sequence). The CDR3 sequence is CASSFSGVPSEQYF. CDR3 bases: TGTGCCAGCAGTTTTTCCGGGGTCCCGTCCGAGCAGTACTTC.

The CDR3 is CAISESEGGSNGYTF. CDR3 sequence (DNA): TGTGCCATCAGTGAGTCGGAAGGGGGCAGTAATGGCTACACCTTC. The rearrangement links TRBV10-3 to TRBJ1-2; 7 bases are a match to TRBD1. Germline CDR1 ENHRY, CDR2 SYGVKD. The V gene end was trimmed by 0 bases and the J gene end by 6 bases; junction bases not matched to a gene: 7. This CDR3 has 15 amino acids.

J is TRBJ2-7 and V is TRBV5-1, with TRBD1 matching 9 bases. CDR3 length equals 15 residues. Germline CDR1 and CDR2: SGHRS and YFSETQ. Trimming removed 4 bases from V and 3 bases from J; junction bases left unmatched: 8. The CDR3 nucleotides are TGCGCCAGCAGCATACCGGGACAGGGAGGCTACGAGCAGTACTTC. Its protein is CASSIPGQGGYEQYF.

The rearrangement joins TRBV7-2 to TRBJ2-7; D might be TRBD1 (6 bases). The length of the CDR3 is 16 residues. The V end lost 6 bases, the J end lost 7 bases, and 25 bases lay between the germline ends. Germline CDR1 reads SGHTA; CDR2 reads FQGNSA. The CDR3 here is CASSPGARRFLREQYF. As DNA, the CDR3 is TGTGCCAGCAGTCCAGGGGCTCGCAGGTTTCTTAGAGAGCAGTACTTC.

The V and J genes are TRBV7-9 and TRBJ2-1; D possibly corresponds to TRBD2 (5 bases). The germline V and J ends were trimmed by 5 bases and 8 bases, with 16 bases remaining between them. Germline V gene data show CDR1 as SEHNR and CDR2 as FQNEAQ (reference sequence). This CDR3 has 14 amino acids. The CDR3 DNA reads as TGTGCCAGCAGCCGGGATCTGGCTTGGGATGAGCAGTTCTTC. Protein sequence: CASSRDLAWDEQFF.

V usage is TRBV6-6 and J usage is TRBJ2-7, with TRBD1 matching over 7 bases. J was trimmed by 6 bases and V by 6 bases; bases with no gene match: 11. CDR1 and CDR2 (germline): MNHNY, SVGAGI (reference sequence). This CDR3 has 14 residues. The CDR3: CASSKETGTGEQYF. Written as DNA, the CDR3 is TGTGCCAGCAGCAAAGAGACAGGGACGGGCGAGCAGTACTTC.

The gene calls are TRBV4-1 and TRBJ2-7; tentative D call: TRBD1 (6 bases). The CDR3 covers 15 residues. V lost 1 base and J 4 bases, leaving 14 bases between the germline ends. CDR1 is MGHRA and CDR2 is YSYEKL in the germline V gene. CDR3 loop: CASSQGPDGTYEQYF. In DNA, the CDR3 is TGCGCCAGCAGCCAAGGCCCGGACGGGACATACGAGCAGTACTTC.